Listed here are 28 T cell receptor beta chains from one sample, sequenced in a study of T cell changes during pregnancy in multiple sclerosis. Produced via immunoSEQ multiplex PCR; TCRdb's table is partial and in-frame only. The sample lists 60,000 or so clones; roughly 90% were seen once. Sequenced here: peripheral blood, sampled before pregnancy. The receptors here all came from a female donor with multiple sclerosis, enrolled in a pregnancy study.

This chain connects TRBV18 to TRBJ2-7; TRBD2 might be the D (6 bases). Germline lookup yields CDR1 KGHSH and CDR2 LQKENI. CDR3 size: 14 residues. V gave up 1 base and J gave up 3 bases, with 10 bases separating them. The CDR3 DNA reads TGTGCCAGCTCACCACTGGGGGGTGGCTACGAGCAGTACTTC. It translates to CASSPLGGGYEQYF.

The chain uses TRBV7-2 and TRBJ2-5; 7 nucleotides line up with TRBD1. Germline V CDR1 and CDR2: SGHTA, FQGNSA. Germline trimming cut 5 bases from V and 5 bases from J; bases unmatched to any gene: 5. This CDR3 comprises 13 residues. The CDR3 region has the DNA TGTGCCAGCAGCGGCCAAGGGGGCGAGACCCAGTACTTC. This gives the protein CASSGQGGETQYF.

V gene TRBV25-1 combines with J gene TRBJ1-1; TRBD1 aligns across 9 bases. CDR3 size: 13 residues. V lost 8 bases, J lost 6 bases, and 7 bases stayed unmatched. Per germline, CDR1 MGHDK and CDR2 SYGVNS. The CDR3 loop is CASQTGGMAEAFF. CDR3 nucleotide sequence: TGTGCCAGCCAAACAGGGGGCATGGCTGAAGCTTTCTTT.

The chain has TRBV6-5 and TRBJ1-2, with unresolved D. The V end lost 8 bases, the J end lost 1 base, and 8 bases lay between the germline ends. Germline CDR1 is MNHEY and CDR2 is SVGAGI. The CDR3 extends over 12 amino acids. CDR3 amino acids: CASSGINYGYTF. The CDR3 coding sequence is TGTGCCAGCTCCGGGATTAACTATGGCTACACCTTC.

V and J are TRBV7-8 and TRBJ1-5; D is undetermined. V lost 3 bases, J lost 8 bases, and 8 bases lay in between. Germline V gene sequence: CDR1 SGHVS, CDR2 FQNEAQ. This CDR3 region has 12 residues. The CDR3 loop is CASSFRGEPQHF. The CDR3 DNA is TGTGCCAGCAGCTTCCGAGGTGAGCCCCAGCATTTT.

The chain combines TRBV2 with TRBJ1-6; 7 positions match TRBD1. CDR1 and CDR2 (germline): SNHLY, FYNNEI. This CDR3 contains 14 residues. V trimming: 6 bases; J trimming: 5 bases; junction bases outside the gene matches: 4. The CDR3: CASRGDSNNSPLHF. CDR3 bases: TGTGCCAGCAGGGGGGACAGCAATAATTCACCCCTCCACTTT.

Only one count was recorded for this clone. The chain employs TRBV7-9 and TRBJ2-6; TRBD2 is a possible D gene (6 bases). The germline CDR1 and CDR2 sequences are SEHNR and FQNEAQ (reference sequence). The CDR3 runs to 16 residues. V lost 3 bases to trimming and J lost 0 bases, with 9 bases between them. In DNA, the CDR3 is TGTGCCAGCAGCTTTGCCGGGAGCTCTGGGGCCAACGTCCTGACTTTC. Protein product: CASSFAGSSGANVLTF.

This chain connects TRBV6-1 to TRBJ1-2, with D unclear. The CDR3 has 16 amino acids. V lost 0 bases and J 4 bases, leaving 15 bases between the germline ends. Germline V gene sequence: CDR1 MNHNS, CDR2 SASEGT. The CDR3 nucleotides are TGTGCCAGCAGTGAAGCTCCGAGACATTACCGCTATGGCTACACCTTC. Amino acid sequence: CASSEAPRHYRYGYTF.

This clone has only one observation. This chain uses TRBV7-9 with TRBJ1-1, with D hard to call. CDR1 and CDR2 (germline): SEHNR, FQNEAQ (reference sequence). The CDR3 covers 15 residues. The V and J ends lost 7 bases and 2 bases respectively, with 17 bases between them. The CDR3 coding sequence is TGTGCCAGCACCTCAAATCCGGGAGACAACACTGAAGCTTTCTTT. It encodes CASTSNPGDNTEAFF.

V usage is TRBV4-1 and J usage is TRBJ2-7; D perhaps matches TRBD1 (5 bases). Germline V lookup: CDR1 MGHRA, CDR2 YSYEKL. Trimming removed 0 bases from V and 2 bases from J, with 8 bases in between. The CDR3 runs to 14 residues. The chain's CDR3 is CASSQEPGTYEQYF. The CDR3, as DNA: TGCGCCAGCAGCCAAGAGCCAGGGACCTACGAGCAGTACTTC.

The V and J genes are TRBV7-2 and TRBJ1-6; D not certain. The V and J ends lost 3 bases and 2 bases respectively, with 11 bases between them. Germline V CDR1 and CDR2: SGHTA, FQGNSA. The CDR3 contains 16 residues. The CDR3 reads CASSFTSTAYNSPLHF. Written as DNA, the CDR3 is TGTGCCAGCAGCTTTACAAGTACAGCCTATAATTCACCCCTCCACTTT. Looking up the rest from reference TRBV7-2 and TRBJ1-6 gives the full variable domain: GAGVSQSPSNKVTEKGKDVELRCDPISGHTALYWYRQSLGQGLEFLIYFQGNSAPDKSGLPSDRFSAERTGGSVSTLTIQRTQQEDSAVYLCASSFTSTAYNSPLHFGNGTRLTVT.

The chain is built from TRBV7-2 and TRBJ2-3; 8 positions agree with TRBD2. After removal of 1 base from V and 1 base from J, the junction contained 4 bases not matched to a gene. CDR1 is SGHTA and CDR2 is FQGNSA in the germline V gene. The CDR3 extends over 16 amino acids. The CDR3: CASSLGKLAGTDTQYF. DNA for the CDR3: TGTGCCAGCAGCTTAGGTAAACTAGCGGGCACAGATACGCAGTATTTT. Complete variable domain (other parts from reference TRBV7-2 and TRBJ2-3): GAGVSQSPSNKVTEKGKDVELRCDPISGHTALYWYRQSLGQGLEFLIYFQGNSAPDKSGLPSDRFSAERTGGSVSTLTIQRTQQEDSAVYLCASSLGKLAGTDTQYFGPGTRLTVL.

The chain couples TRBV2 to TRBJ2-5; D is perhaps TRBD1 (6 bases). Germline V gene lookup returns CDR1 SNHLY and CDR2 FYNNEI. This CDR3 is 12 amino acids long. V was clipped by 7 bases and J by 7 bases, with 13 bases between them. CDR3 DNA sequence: TGTGCCAGCAAGGGGGAAAGGGGGACCCAGTACTTC. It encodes CASKGERGTQYF.

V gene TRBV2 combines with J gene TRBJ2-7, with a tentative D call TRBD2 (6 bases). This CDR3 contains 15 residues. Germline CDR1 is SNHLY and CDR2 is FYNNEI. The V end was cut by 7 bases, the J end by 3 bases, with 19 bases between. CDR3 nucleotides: TGTGCCAGCACGGAGGGGTGGGCAGGACTCTACGAGCAGTACTTC. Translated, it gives CASTEGWAGLYEQYF.

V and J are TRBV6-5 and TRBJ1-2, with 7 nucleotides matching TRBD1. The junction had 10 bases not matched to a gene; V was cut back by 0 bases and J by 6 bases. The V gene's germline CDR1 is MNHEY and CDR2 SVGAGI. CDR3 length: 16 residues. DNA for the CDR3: TGTGCCAGCAGTTACTCGATTGGCTCACAGGGGAATGGCTACACCTTC. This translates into CASSYSIGSQGNGYTF.

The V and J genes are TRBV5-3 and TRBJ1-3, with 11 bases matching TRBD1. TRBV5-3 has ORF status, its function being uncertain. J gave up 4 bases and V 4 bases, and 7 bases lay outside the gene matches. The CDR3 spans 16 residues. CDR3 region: CARSLRTGGRGNTIYF. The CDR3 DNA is TGTGCCAGAAGCCTTCGGACAGGGGGCCGAGGAAACACCATATATTTT.

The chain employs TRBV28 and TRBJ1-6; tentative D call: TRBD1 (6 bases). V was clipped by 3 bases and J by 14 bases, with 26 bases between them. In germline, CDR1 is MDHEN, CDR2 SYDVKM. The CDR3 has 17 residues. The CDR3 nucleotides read TGTGCCAGCAGTTTGTGGGGGGGCCACAATACCCGATTCACCCTCCACTTT. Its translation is CASSLWGGHNTRFTLHF.

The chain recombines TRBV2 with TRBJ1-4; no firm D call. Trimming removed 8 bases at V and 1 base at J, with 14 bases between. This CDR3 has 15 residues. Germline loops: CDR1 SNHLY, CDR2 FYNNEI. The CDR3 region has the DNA TGTGCCAGCGTGTTGGAGGTGGGAACTAATGAAAAACTGTTTTTT. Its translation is CASVLEVGTNEKLFF.

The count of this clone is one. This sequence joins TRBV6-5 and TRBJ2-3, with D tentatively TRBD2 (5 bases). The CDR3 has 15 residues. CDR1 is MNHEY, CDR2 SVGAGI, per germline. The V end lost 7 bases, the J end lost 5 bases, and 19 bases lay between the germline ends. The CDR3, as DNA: TGTGCCAGCATCGGGCTAGCCCGAGGCAGAGATACGCAGTATTTT. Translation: CASIGLARGRDTQYF.

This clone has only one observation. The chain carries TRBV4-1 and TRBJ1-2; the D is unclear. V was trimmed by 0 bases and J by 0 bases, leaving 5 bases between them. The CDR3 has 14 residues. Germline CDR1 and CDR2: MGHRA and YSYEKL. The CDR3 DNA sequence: TGCGCCAGCAGCCAAGACACAGCTAACTATGGCTACACCTTC. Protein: CASSQDTANYGYTF.

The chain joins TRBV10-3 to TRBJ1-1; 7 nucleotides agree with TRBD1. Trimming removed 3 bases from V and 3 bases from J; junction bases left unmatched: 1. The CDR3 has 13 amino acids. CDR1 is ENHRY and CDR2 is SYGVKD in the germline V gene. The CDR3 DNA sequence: TGTGCCATCAGTGACGGACAGGACACTGAAGCTTTCTTT. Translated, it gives CAISDGQDTEAFF.

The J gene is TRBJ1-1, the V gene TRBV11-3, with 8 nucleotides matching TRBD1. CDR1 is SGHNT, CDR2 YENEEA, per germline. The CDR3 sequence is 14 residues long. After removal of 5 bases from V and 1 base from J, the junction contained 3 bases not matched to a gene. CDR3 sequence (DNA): TGTGCCAGCAGCCGACAGGGGAAGAACACTGAAGCTTTCTTT. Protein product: CASSRQGKNTEAFF.

As DNA, the CDR3 is TGTGCCAGCTCACCGCAGGGGCTCGACACAGATACGCAGTATTTT. It is translated as CASSPQGLDTDTQYF. The rearrangement uses TRBV18 and TRBJ2-3, with TRBD1 as a possible D gene (6 bases). V was shortened by 3 bases and J by 2 bases, with 12 bases between the two germline ends. Per the germline V gene, CDR1 is KGHSH and CDR2 is LQKENI. The length of the CDR3 is 15 residues.

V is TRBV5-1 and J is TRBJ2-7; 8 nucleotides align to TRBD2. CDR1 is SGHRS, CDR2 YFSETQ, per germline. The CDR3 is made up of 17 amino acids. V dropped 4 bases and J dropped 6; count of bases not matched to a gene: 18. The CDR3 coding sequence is TGCGCCAGCAGCCCCCGCGTAGCGGGAAAGTCCCCCCGCGAGCAGTACTTC. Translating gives CASSPRVAGKSPREQYF.

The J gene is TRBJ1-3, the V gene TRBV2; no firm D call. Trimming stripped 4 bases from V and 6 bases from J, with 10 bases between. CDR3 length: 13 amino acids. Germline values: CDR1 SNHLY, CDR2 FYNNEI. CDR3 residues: CASSGYRVNTIYF. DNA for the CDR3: TGTGCCAGCAGTGGCTACAGAGTAAACACCATATATTTT.

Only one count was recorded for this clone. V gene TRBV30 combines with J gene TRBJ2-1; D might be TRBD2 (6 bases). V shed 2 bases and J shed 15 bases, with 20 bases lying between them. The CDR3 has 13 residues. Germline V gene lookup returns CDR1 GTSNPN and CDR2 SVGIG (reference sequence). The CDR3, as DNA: TGTGCCTGGAGTCTTCTCCCTAGCGTCGGTGGGTTCTTC. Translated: CAWSLLPSVGGFF.

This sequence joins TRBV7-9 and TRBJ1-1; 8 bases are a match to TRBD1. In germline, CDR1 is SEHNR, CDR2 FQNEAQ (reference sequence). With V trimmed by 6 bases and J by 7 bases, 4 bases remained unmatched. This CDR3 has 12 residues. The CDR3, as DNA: TGTGCCAGCAGTGAACAGGGGGTTGAAGCTTTCTTT. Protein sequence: CASSEQGVEAFF.

As DNA, the CDR3 is TGTGCCACGAAGCGGGCTTTAGGGACGGGTGTGGGGGAGACCCAGTACTTC. Its translation is CATKRALGTGVGETQYF. V and J are TRBV15 and TRBJ2-5, with D possibly matching TRBD2 (6 bases). The CDR3 spans 17 residues. The V gene's germline CDR1 is LNHNV and CDR2 YYDKDF (reference sequence). V dropped 9 bases and J dropped 5 bases, with 28 bases sitting between them.